A single sample is the source of the 9 T cell receptor beta chains below, sequenced in a study of early T cells in non-severe SARS-CoV-2 infection. MiXCR, applied by TCRdb to the 5' RACE reads, yields one record per CDR3 protein. The table lists roughly 40,000 distinct CDR3 sequences, roughly 5% of them singletons. Material for sequencing was whole blood. Receptor source: an adult who was a healthcare worker with PCR-confirmed SARS-CoV-2 infection or an uninfected control (not recorded which).

Ten or more counts support this clonotype. This chain joins TRBV20-1 and TRBJ2-1; possibly TRBD2 for D (6 bases). This CDR3 has 14 residues. Germline values: CDR1 DFQATT, CDR2 SNEGSKA (reference sequence). V gave up 0 bases and J gave up 9 bases, with 15 bases separating them. CDR3 in DNA: TGCAGTGCTAGAGATAGGGCTAGCGAGAGTGAGCAGTTCTTC. It codes for CSARDRASESEQFF.

The table lists this clonotype with many counts. The gene calls are TRBV2 and TRBJ2-2; 7 nucleotides agree with TRBD2. CDR1 and CDR2 from the germline V gene are SNHLY and FYNNEI. The junction had 11 bases not matched to a gene; V was cut back by 7 bases and J by 3 bases. The CDR3 has 16 residues. CDR3 protein: CASKLEGGTHTGELFF. The CDR3 nucleotides are TGTGCCAGCAAACTAGAGGGAGGGACGCACACCGGGGAGCTGTTTTTT.

This clonotype has ten or more counts. The chain combines TRBV2 with TRBJ1-6, with a possible D match to TRBD1 (5 bases). The CDR3 has 17 residues. Germline CDR1 and CDR2: SNHLY and FYNNEI. Trimming removed 3 bases at V and 10 bases at J, with 22 bases between. The CDR3 protein is CASSDTLQGGLRSPLHF. For the CDR3, the DNA is TGTGCCAGCAGTGACACACTCCAGGGAGGGCTTAGATCACCCCTCCACTTT.

Only a few counts were recorded for this clonotype. The chain uses TRBV2 and TRBJ2-5; D is possibly TRBD1 (6 bases). The V gene's germline CDR1 is SNHLY and CDR2 FYNNEI. The CDR3 totals 15 residues. V gave up 2 bases and J gave up 5 bases, with 15 bases separating them. In DNA form, the CDR3 reads TGTGCCAGCAGTGAAAGGGATGACAGGCGGGAGACCCAGTACTTC. This encodes CASSERDDRRETQYF.

This clonotype appeared a few times. V is TRBV20-1 and J is TRBJ1-3, with D possibly TRBD1 on 6 matching bases. Germline loops: CDR1 DFQATT, CDR2 SNEGSKA (reference sequence). The CDR3 is made up of 14 amino acids. Trimming took 0 bases from V and 7 from J, leaving 13 bases between them. This chain's CDR3 is CSARDRGGRNTIYF. CDR3 nucleotides: TGCAGTGCTAGAGATAGGGGGGGCCGGAACACCATATATTTT.

This clonotype was counted ten times or more. The chain combines TRBV19 with TRBJ2-2; D not certain. Looked up from germline, CDR1 is LNHDA and CDR2 is SQIVND (reference sequence). The CDR3 sequence is 15 residues long. The ends were cut back, 7 bases at V and 6 bases at J, with 18 bases in the middle. The CDR3 nucleotides read TGTGCCAGTACCATAAAAGTGACTGGGTCCGGGGAGCTGTTTTTT. Residues: CASTIKVTGSGELFF.

To note about this clonotype: A read error may produce the germline difference seen at one junction end. This chain links TRBV18 with TRBJ2-2; TRBD1 is a possible D gene (6 bases). The CDR3 is 14 amino acids. Germline loops: CDR1 KGHSH, CDR2 LQKENI. The CDR3 nucleotides are TGTGCCAGCGCCCGGGACAAGAACATCGGGGAGCTGTTTTTT. It yields the protein CASARDKNIGELFF.

This clonotype was observed a handful of times. The chain carries TRBV3-1 and TRBJ1-5; 7 nucleotides line up with TRBD1. The CDR3 runs 13 residues. V lost 5 bases to trimming and J lost 6 bases; unmatched junction nucleotides: 4. Germline-derived CDR1 and CDR2 are LGHDT and YNNKEL (reference sequence). CDR3 DNA: TGTGCCAGCAGCTCTACAGGGGTTCAGCCCCAGCATTTT. Its protein is CASSSTGVQPQHF. The full variable domain, in which reference TRBV3-1 and TRBJ1-5 provide the parts outside the CDR3, is DTAVSQTPKYLVTQMGNDKSIKCEQNLGHDTMYWYKQDSKKFLKIMFSYNNKELIINETVPNRFSPKSPDKAHLNLHINSLELGDSAVYFCASSSTGVQPQHFGDGTRLSIL.

This clonotype was picked up a small number of times. V usage is TRBV28 and J usage is TRBJ1-2, with D perhaps TRBD1 (5 bases). Between the trimmed V and J ends, which lost 5 bases and 5 bases, there was a span of 12 bases. The CDR3 contains 13 residues. Germline lookup yields CDR1 MDHEN and CDR2 SYDVKM. CDR3 DNA sequence: TGTGCCAGCAGTCCTACAGGCTCTTATGGCTACACCTTC. It codes for CASSPTGSYGYTF.